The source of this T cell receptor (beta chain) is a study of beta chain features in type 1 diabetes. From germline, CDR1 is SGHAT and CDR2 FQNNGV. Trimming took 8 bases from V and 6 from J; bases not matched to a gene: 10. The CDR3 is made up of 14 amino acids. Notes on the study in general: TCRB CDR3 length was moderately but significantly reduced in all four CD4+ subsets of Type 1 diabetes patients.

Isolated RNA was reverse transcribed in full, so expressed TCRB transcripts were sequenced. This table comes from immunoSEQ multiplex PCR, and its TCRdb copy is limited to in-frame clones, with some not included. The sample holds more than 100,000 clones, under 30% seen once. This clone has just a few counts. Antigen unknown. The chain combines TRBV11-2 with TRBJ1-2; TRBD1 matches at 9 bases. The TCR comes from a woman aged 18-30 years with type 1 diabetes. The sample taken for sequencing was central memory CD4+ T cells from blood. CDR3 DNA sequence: TGTGCCAGCGGTAAAGACAGGGGGACGGATGGCTACACCTTC. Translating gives CASGKDRGTDGYTF.